This T cell receptor beta chain comes out of a study of blood T cell repertoires in COVID-19 (dated by TCRdb to between 2020 and 2021). Describing the broader study: Collaborator samples came from the United States, Italy and Spain and covered acute and convalescent phases of COVID-19. HLA class I and class II types, where available, came from metadata supplied by the sample provider rather than from assay-based typing. The dataset comprised deeply sampled blood TCRbeta repertoires from subjects exposed to, actively infected with, or recovered from COVID-19. The prospective study material was composed of cDNA or gDNA derived from T cells, B-cell-depleted T cells, or PBMCs. The samples were drawn from the first 160 participants of the ongoing ImmuneRACE study and from under 1,500 subjects provided by 6 global collaborators. Nearly every sample came with metadata listing a de-identified subject ID, COVID-19 status, age in years and sex. The repertoires were made available in a free public database intended to serve as a resource for research on the immune response to SARS-CoV-2. Results and caveats for the whole study, not just this receptor: The quantity of clinical and demographic metadata differed by source and by participant and was supplied without curation.

TCRbeta CDR3 regions were amplified from genomic DNA by means of the immunoSEQ Assay, a bias-controlled multiplex PCR. Per the original workflow: Nucleated cell counts per sample were estimated from amplification of reference gene primers within the assay. To quantify the absolute abundance of each unique TCRbeta CDR3 rearrangement, sequence reads were collapsed and filtered. For each sample, productive Simpson clonality was calculated as the square root of Simpson's diversity index across productive rearrangements. TCRdb provides this immuneACCESS table in a form limited to in-frame rearrangements. Some clones are lacking; in checked studies, under half of them reflect an unresolved V gene, and why the rest are absent is not known. V and J calls and clone size are given by that table; D and trimming were obtained from the DNA. The sample records fewer than 400,000 clones, about 90% of which are singletons. The top ten clones comprise 1.5% to 2% of the sample.

Participants in the prospective study were aged roughly 18 to 100 years, lived in 20 to 30 United States geographic areas, and enrolled through a virtual design. In the prospective study, participants were assigned to cohorts based on the clinical history participants reported in a screening survey and a study questionnaire. For ImmuneRACE Cohort 3, a participant was defined as recovered based on two consecutive negative NP/OP PCR tests, clearance by a healthcare professional, or resolution of symptoms. In the prospective study, whole blood, serum and a nasopharyngeal or oropharyngeal swab were collected from each participant by mobile phlebotomists. Additional blood draws and questionnaires over an approximately two-month period could optionally be provided by prospective study participants. Prospective study blood samples were shipped either frozen or at room temperature before DNA extraction.

CDR1 LNHDA and CDR2 SQIVND are derived from the germline V gene (reference sequence). Compared with germline, V lacks 5 bases and J lacks 4 bases; bases without a gene match: 13. The CDR3 holds 16 amino acids from the cysteine to the phenylalanine. Only the CDR3 portion is preserved as DNA: 48 bases, with reading frame beginning at the first base. There are a few counts of this clone. What this receptor recognizes is not known. The sample holds no much larger clone one base away, and base qualities are not on file. The chain is assembled from TRBV19 and TRBJ2-7; 8 central bases correspond to TRBD1. The clonotype originates from a young woman who had recovered from COVID-19. Sample: PBMCs or T cells enriched from blood (not recorded which). The CDR3 reads CASSAGQGRNGYEQYF. In nucleotides, the sequence is TGTGCCAGTAGTGCCGGACAGGGCAGGAATGGGTACGAGCAGTACTTC.